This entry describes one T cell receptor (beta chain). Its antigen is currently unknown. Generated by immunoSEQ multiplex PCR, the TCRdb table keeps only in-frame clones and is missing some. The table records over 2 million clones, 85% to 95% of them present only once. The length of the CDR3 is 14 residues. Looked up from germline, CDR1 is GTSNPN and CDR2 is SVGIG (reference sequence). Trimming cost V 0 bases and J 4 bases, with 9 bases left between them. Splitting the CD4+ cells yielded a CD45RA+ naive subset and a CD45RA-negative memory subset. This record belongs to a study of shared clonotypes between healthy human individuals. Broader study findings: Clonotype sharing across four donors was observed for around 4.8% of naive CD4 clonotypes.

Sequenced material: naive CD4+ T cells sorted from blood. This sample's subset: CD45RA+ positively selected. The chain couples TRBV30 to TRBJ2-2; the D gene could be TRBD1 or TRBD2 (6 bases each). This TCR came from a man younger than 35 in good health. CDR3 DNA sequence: TGTGCCTGGAGTGTGAAGGGGGGCACCGGGGAGCTGTTTTTT. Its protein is CAWSVKGGTGELFF.